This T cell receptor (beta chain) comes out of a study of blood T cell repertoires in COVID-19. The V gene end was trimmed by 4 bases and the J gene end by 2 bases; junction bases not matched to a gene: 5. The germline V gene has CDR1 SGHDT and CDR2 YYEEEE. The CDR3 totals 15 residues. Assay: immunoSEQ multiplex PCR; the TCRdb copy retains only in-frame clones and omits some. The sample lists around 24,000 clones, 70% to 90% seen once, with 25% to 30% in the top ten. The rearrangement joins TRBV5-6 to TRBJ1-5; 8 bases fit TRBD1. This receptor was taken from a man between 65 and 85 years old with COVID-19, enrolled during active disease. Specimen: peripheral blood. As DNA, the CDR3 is TGTGCCAGCAGCGGGGACAGGAGTGGCAATCAGCCCCAGCATTTT. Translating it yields CASSGDRSGNQPQHF.